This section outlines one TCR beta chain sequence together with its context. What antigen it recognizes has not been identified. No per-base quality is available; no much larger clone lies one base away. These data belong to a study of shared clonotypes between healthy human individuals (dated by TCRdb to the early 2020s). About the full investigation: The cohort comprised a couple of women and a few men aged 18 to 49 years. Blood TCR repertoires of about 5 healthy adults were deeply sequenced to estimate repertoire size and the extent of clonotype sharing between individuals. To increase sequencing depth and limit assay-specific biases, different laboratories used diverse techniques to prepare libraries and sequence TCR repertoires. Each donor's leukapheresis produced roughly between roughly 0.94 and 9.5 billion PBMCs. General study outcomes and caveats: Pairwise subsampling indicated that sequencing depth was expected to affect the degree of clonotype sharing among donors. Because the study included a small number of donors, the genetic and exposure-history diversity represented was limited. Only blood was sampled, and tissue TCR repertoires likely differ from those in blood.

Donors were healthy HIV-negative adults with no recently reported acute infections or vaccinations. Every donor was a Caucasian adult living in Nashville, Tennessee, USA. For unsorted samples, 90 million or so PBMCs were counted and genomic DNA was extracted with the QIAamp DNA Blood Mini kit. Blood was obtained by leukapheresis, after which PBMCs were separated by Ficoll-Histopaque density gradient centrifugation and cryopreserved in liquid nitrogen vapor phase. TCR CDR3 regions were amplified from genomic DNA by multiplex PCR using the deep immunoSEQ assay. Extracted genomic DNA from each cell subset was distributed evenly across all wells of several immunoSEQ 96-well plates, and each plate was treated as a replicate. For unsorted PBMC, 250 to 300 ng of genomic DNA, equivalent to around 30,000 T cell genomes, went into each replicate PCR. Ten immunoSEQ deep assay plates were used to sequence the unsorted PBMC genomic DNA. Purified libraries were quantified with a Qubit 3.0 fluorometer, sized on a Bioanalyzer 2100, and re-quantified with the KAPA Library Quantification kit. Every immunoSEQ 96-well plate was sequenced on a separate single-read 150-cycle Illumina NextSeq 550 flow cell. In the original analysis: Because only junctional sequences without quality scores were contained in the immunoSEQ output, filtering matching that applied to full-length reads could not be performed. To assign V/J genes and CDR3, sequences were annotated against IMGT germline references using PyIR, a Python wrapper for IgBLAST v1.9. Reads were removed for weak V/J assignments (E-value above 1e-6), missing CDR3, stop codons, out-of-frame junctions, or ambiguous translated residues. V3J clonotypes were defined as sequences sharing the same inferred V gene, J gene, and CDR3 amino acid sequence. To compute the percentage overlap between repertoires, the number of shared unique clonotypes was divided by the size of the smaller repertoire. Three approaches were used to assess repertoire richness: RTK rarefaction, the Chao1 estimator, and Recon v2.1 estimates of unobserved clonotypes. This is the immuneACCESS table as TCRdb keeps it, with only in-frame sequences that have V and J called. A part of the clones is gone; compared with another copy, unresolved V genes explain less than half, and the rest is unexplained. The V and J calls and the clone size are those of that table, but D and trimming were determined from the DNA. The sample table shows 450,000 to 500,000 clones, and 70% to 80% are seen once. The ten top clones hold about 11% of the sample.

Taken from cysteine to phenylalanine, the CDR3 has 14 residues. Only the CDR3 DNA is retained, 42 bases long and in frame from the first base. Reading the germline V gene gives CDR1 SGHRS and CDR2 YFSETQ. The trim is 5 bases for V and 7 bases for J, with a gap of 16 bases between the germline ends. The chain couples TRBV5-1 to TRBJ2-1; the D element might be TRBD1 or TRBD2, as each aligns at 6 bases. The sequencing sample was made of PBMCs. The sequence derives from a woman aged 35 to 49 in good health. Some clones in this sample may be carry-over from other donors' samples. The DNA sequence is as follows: TGCGCCAGCAGACGGGGGCAAGGTACGAATGAGCAGTTCTTC. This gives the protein CASRRGQGTNEQFF.